This T cell receptor (beta chain) was sequenced in a study of cytomegalovirus exposure and HLA in healthy donors. Study-wide results and caveats: Only CMV serostatus was available as immune exposure information.

Amplification used 60 Vbeta primers and 13 Jbeta primers. Sequencing was performed with immunoSEQ multiplex PCR; in TCRdb, only in-frame clones are kept and a portion is missing. The repertoire holds approximately 160,000 clones, with 60% to 80% as singletons. Germline CDR1 and CDR2: SEHNR and FQNEAQ (reference sequence). V lost 5 bases and J lost 5; bases outside the gene matches: 8. The CDR3 consists of 14 residues. On this clone itself: The target antigen is unknown.

This TCR was recovered from a man aged 18 to 29 in good health and CMV-seropositive. The rearrangement links TRBV7-9 to TRBJ2-5, with 7 bases matching TRBD2. Sequencing was performed on PBMCs. CDR3 protein: CASSAAGDRETQYF. The CDR3 nucleotides read TGTGCCAGCAGCGCTGCGGGGGATAGGGAGACCCAGTACTTC. The whole variable domain, remainder taken from reference TRBV7-9 and TRBJ2-5, is DTGVSQNPRHKITKRGQNVTFRCDPISEHNRLYWYRQTLGQGPEFLTYFQNEAQLEKSRLLSDRFSAERPKGSFSTLEIQRTEQGDSAMYLCASSAAGDRETQYFGPGTRLLVL.